The clone carrying this T cell receptor (beta chain) was found many times. What it binds is not known. V lost 2 bases and J lost 2; bases outside the gene matches: 0. The CDR3 contains 15 residues. Germline V gene sequence: CDR1 MNHEY, CDR2 SVGAGI. The sample comes from a study of CD8 T cells in ankylosing spondylitis. Overall study results and limits: The study looked at matched synovial fluid samples from ankylosing spondylitis patients. Disease-linked clones were reported to be significantly enriched there. Certain motif variants had earlier appeared in reactive arthritis synovial fluid and blood.

Using its own MiXCR run on the 5' RACE reads, TCRdb lists one record per CDR3 protein. Counted here are about 240,000 distinct CDR3 sequences, about 11% occurring once; the ten biggest clones make up under 7%. The J gene is TRBJ2-7, the V gene TRBV6-5, with 13 bases lining up with TRBD2. This receptor was obtained from a male donor with ankylosing spondylitis or in good health (not recorded which). Source material: blood, either unsorted or a sorted T cell fraction (not recorded which). CDR3 in amino acids: CASSYTSGGAYEQYF. DNA for the CDR3: TGTGCCAGCAGTTACACTAGCGGGGGGGCCTACGAGCAGTACTTC.